A selection of T cell receptor beta chains follows, all from one sample in a study of siplizumab effects on memory and regulatory T cells. Some clones are missing from TCRdb's copy, which holds only in-frame ones; the method was immunoSEQ multiplex PCR. The sample carries some 100,000 clones, approximately 92% recorded once. Material for sequencing was CD4+ T cells sorted from blood. Receptor source: a human donor in good health. Some clones in this sample may be carry-over from other donors' samples. Both conserved end residues are part of each CDR3. A D gene is named only where the DNA matches it firmly.

V: TRBV9
J: TRBJ2-1
D: .
DNA: TGTGCCAGCAGCGTAGAGGGGCGGCTTTCCTACAATGAGCAGTTCTTC
CDR3: CASSVEGRLSYNEQFF

V: TRBV11-2
J: TRBJ1-1
D: .
DNA: TGTGCCAGCAGCTTAGGGACAAAAGGCACTGAAGCTTTCTTT
CDR3: CASSLGTKGTEAFF

V: TRBV10-3
J: TRBJ2-5
D: .
DNA: TGTGCCATCAGTGAGTCACGGCAGCGGGCCCCGGAGACCCAGTACTTC
CDR3: CAISESRQRAPETQYF

V: TRBV30
J: TRBJ1-2
D: TRBD1
DNA: TGTGCCTGGGAACCGACAGGGAGGGGCTATGGCTACACCTTC
CDR3: CAWEPTGRGYGYTF

V: TRBV30
J: TRBJ1-3
D: .
DNA: TGTGCCTGGGTTCCGGGGGGAAACACCATATATTTT
CDR3: CAWVPGGNTIYF

V: TRBV7-3
J: TRBJ2-5
D: .
DNA: TGTGCCAGCAGCTTAAATCAGGGGTTGGGAGAGACCCAGTACTTC
CDR3: CASSLNQGLGETQYF

V: TRBV11-3
J: TRBJ2-1
D: TRBD2
DNA: TGTGCCAGCAGCTTAACGGAGCGGGATGCCTACAATGAGCAGTTCTTC
CDR3: CASSLTERDAYNEQFF

V: TRBV5-6
J: TRBJ2-3
D: .
DNA: TGTGCCAGCAGCAAAGCTACTAGCACAGATACGCAGTATTTT
CDR3: CASSKATSTDTQYF

V: TRBV6-5
J: TRBJ2-2
D: .
DNA: TGTGCCAGCAGCCAGCGAGGGGGGCACACCGGGGAGCTGTTTTTT
CDR3: CASSQRGGHTGELFF

V: TRBV5-4
J: TRBJ2-2
D: .
DNA: TGTGCCAGCGCCGTAAGCTCCGGTTCAGGGCGGGTCACCGGGGAGCTGTTTTTT
CDR3: CASAVSSGSGRVTGELFF

V: TRBV6-1
J: TRBJ1-1
D: .
DNA: TGTGCCAGCAGTGAGACGGGCCCTCCTGAAGAAGCTTTCTTT
CDR3: CASSETGPPEEAFF

V: TRBV2
J: TRBJ2-3
D: .
DNA: TGTGCCAGCAGTGGCCAGGGCCTAACAGATACGCAGTATTTT
CDR3: CASSGQGLTDTQYF

V: TRBV9
J: TRBJ1-4
D: TRBD1
DNA: TGTGCCAGCAGCATGGACAGGGGCTTAACTAATGAAAAACTGTTTTTT
CDR3: CASSMDRGLTNEKLFF